The sequence of this T cell receptor (beta chain) was determined in a study of T cell responses to AZD1222 COVID-19 vaccine. Background on the study: Whether given at about 4 or about 12 weeks, second doses were pooled. The study, taken as a whole, reports: Among spike-specific TCRs, nearly half reportedly target unmutated variant regions. Among AZD1222 vaccinees, only five or six were seropositive at baseline. Spike-specific TCR breadth and depth grew following two AZD1222 doses.

V shed 7 bases and J shed 3 bases, with 18 bases lying between them. The CDR3 is made up of 14 amino acids. In germline, CDR1 is SQVTM, CDR2 ANQGSEA. Regarding this clone: The target antigen is unknown.

Profiled with immunoSEQ multiplex PCR; TCRdb holds only in-frame clones, not every one. The sample has tens of thousands of clones; around 73% are singletons. This chain joins TRBV29-1 and TRBJ1-2, with D possibly being TRBD1 (6 bases). The material sequenced was peripheral blood, taken on day 0 of AZD1222 vaccination. This TCR was recovered from an adult in good health. The CDR3 nucleotides are TGCAGCGCGGAGAGGGGGGTCGAGGACTATGGCTACACCTTC. Translation gives CSAERGVEDYGYTF.